The rows below give T cell receptor beta chains drawn from one sample of a study of blood T cells in healthy people across ages. TCRdb analysed the 5' RACE reads with MiXCR anew, one entry per CDR3 protein. Here the sample spans hundreds of thousands of distinct CDR3 sequences, over 45% being singletons. The source material was blood. These receptors came from a young man in good health. Both conserved end residues are part of each CDR3. D genes are given only for firm matches. Clone size appears in some rows only: once, few, many, or a class for an expanded clone.

.	TRBV7-9	TRBJ2-7	14	.	TGTGCCAGCAGCTTACCGGGACTGGTCTACGAGCAGTACTTC	CASSLPGLVYEQYF
.	TRBV29-1	TRBJ2-7	11	.	TGCAGCGTAAAAACCGCTAACGAGCAGTACTTC	CSVKTANEQYF
.	TRBV29-1	TRBJ2-1	16	.	TGCAGCGTTGAAGCCGCGGGGGCGAGCTCCTACAATGAGCAGTTCTTC	CSVEAAGASSYNEQFF
once	TRBV7-8	TRBJ1-2	16	.	TGTGCCAGCAGCTTAGCCAGTCTGGGCCAGCGCTATGGCTACACCTTC	CASSLASLGQRYGYTF
.	TRBV29-1	TRBJ2-3	11	TRBD2	TGCAGCGTCGAGACTAGCAGTACGCAGTATTTT	CSVETSSTQYF
.	TRBV29-1	TRBJ2-7	13	.	TGCAGCGTTGTCCAGCACGGAGCCCACGAGCAGTACTTC	CSVVQHGAHEQYF
.	TRBV20-1	TRBJ2-5	14	.	TGCAGTGAAAAGCAGGGTTTAGATCAAGAGACCCAGTACTTC	CSEKQGLDQETQYF
.	TRBV13	TRBJ2-6	17	TRBD1	TGTGCCAGCAGCTTCGGGGACAGATTCTCTGGGGCCAACGTCCCGACTTTC	CASSFGDRFSGANVPTF
.	TRBV12-3/TRBV12-4	TRBJ1-4	14	.	TGTGCCAGCAGTCAGCGGCAGGTTAATGAAAAACTGTTTTTT	CASSQRQVNEKLFF
.	TRBV18	TRBJ1-4	14	.	TGTGCCAGCTCACCTGGGTCAGAGAATGAAAAACTGTTTTTT	CASSPGSENEKLFF
.	TRBV29-1	TRBJ2-1	14	.	TGCAGCGCGTTTGTTACGGGAGCGATCAATGAGCAGTTCTTC	CSAFVTGAINEQFF
.	TRBV6-1	TRBJ2-5	15	TRBD2	TGTGCCAGCAGTGAGACGTTGGGGGGGTGGAATGAGCAGTACTTC	CASSETLGGWNEQYF
.	TRBV29-1	TRBJ2-5	15	TRBD2	TGCAGCGTCGAGGCTGGGAACCAGCGGGGGCCCACCCAGTACTTC	CSVEAGNQRGPTQYF
.	TRBV7-2	TRBJ2-3	13	.	TGTGCCAGCAGCTATAGTGGACCAGATACGCAGTATTTT	CASSYSGPDTQYF
.	TRBV30	TRBJ2-5	14	.	TGTGCCTGGAGTGTCTGGAGGACAATCAATGAGCAGTACTTC	CAWSVWRTINEQYF
few	TRBV29-1	TRBJ2-1	16	TRBD2	TGCAGCGTTGAGGTTTTGCGGGGGGGCAGGTACAATGAGCAGTTCTTC	CSVEVLRGGRYNEQFF
.	TRBV4-1	TRBJ2-6	17	.	TGCGCCAGCAGCCAAGAGAGCCAAGAATCTGGGGCCAACGTCCTGACTTTC	CASSQESQESGANVLTF
.	TRBV12-3/TRBV12-4	TRBJ2-2	11	.	TGTGCCAGCAGGCGGGACGGGGAGCTGTTTTTT	CASRRDGELFF
.	TRBV28	TRBJ2-4	14	TRBD1	TGTGCCAGCAGTACGGGACAGACAAAAAACATTCAGTACTTC	CASSTGQTKNIQYF
.	TRBV20-1	TRBJ2-1	13	.	TGCAGTGCTAGATACGGGGCCTACAATGAGCAGTTCTTC	CSARYGAYNEQFF
.	TRBV6-2/TRBV6-3	TRBJ2-7	11	.	TGTGCCAGCAGCCAAGTCTCCGAGCAGTACTTC	CASSQVSEQYF
.	TRBV11-2	TRBJ1-2	15	.	TGTGCCAGCAGCTTAGATAGGTCTTACATCTATGGCTACACCTTC	CASSLDRSYIYGYTF
.	TRBV20-1	TRBJ2-1	14	.	TGCAGTGCTAGAGGGTTCAATAGGCCCAATGAGCAGTTCTTC	CSARGFNRPNEQFF
few	TRBV25-1	TRBJ1-6	18	.	TGTGCCAGCAGTGAGTTGACAGGCCGTAGCTCCTATAATTCACCCCTCCACTTT	CASSELTGRSSYNSPLHF
.	TRBV12-3/TRBV12-4	TRBJ2-5	17	TRBD1	TGTGCCAGCAGTTTCAGGGACAGGGGGAGAAGTAGAGAGACCCAGTACTTC	CASSFRDRGRSRETQYF
.	TRBV12-3/TRBV12-4	TRBJ2-1	16	TRBD2	TGTGCCAGCAGCCGTGGGACTAGCTGGACCTACAATGAGCAGTTCTTC	CASSRGTSWTYNEQFF
.	TRBV20-1	TRBJ1-3	14	.	TGCAGTGCTAGTGACGGGAGACATGGAAACACCATATATTTT	CSASDGRHGNTIYF
.	TRBV6-2/TRBV6-3	TRBJ1-5	12	.	TGTGCCAGCACTTTAGGCGGTCAGCCCCAGCATTTT	CASTLGGQPQHF
.	TRBV10-3	TRBJ2-6	17	.	TGTGCCATCAGTGAAGAGGGGACCCTCTCTGGGGCCAACGTCCTGACTTTC	CAISEEGTLSGANVLTF
.	TRBV11-2	TRBJ2-4	16	.	TGTGCCAGTAGCCGATCTAAGGGACTTTCCAAAAACATTCAGTACTTC	CASSRSKGLSKNIQYF
.	TRBV6-5	TRBJ1-1	16	.	TGTGCCAGCAGTTACTCCTTTGGGACGGTGAACACTGAAGCTTTCTTT	CASSYSFGTVNTEAFF
few	TRBV30	TRBJ1-5	13	.	TGTGCCTGGAGTGGAACAGGGAATCAGCCCCAGCATTTT	CAWSGTGNQPQHF
.	TRBV20-1	TRBJ2-1	16	TRBD2	TGCAGTGCTAGAGGCCCCGGGACTAGGTCCCCCTCTGAGCAGTTCTTC	CSARGPGTRSPSEQFF
.	TRBV4-2	TRBJ2-1	17	.	TGTGCCAGCAGCCAAGAGAGTACGGCGGGGGACAACAATGAGCAGTTCTTC	CASSQESTAGDNNEQFF
.	TRBV4-1	TRBJ2-3	16	TRBD2	TGCGCCAGCAGCTCCGGACTAGCGGGAGCCACAGATACGCAGTATTTT	CASSSGLAGATDTQYF
.	TRBV3-1	TRBJ2-3	15	.	TGTGCCAGCAGCCGGAGAGGAACCCGAACAGATACGCAGTATTTT	CASSRRGTRTDTQYF
.	TRBV29-1	TRBJ2-7	14	TRBD1	TGCAGCGTTGGGGTGACAGGGGCAGCCTACGAGCAGTACTTC	CSVGVTGAAYEQYF
.	TRBV5-1	TRBJ2-7	12	.	TGCGCCAGCAGCTTGGGGATCGCCGAGCAGTACTTC	CASSLGIAEQYF
.	TRBV10-3	TRBJ2-1	15	.	TGTGCCACCGCCGTCCGGGGGCCGGGCTACAATGAGCAGTTCTTC	CATAVRGPGYNEQFF
.	TRBV6-5	TRBJ2-5	13	.	TGTGCCAGCAGTTACTCGAGAGACGGGGAGCAGTACTTC	CASSYSRDGEQYF
.	TRBV20-1	TRBJ2-5	14	.	TGCAGTGCTACCGTCCCAACTGGGAAGGAGACCCAGTACTTC	CSATVPTGKETQYF
.	TRBV20-1	TRBJ2-7	14	.	TGCAGTGCTAGGGGTTTCCTTGGGGCCTACGAGCAGTACTTC	CSARGFLGAYEQYF
.	TRBV20-1	TRBJ2-2	14	.	TGCAGTGCCCCCGGGCCATATAACACCGGGGAGCTGTTTTTT	CSAPGPYNTGELFF
.	TRBV7-2	TRBJ2-7	14	.	TGTGCCAGCAGCTTAGCGACGGGATACTACGAGCAGTACTTC	CASSLATGYYEQYF
.	TRBV20-1	TRBJ2-7	15	TRBD1	TGCAGTGCTGTCCCGGGACAGGGCTTGGGGTACGAGCAGTACTTC	CSAVPGQGLGYEQYF
few	TRBV28	TRBJ2-7	12	.	TGTGCCAGCGGGACAAATACCTACGAGCAGTACTTC	CASGTNTYEQYF
.	TRBV2	TRBJ2-7	14	.	TGTGCCAGCAGTCCTAGCTACCAGTTCCACGAGCAGTACTTC	CASSPSYQFHEQYF
.	TRBV6-5	TRBJ1-5	13	.	TGTGCCAGCTCCCCCGTCATCGGGGCGCCCCAGCATTTT	CASSPVIGAPQHF